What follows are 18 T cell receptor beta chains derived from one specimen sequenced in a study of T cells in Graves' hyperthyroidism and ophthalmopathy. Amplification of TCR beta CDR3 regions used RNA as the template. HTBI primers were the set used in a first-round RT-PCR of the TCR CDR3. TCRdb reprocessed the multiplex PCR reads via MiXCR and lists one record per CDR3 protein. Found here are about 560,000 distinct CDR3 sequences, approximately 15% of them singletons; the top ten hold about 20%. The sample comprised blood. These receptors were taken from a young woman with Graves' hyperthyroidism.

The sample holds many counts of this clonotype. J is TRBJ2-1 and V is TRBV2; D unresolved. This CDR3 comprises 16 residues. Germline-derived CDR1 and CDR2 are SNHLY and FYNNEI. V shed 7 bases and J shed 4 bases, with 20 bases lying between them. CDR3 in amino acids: CASMVSLKDGYNEQFF. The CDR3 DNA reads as TGTGCCAGCATGGTTAGCTTAAAGGACGGTTACAATGAGCAGTTCTTC.

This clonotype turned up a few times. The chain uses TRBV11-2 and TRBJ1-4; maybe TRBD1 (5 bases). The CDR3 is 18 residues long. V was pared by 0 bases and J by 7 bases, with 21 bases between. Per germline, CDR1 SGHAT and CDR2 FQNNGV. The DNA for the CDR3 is TGTGCCAGCAGCTTAGATCCCCCCGGGGCGGGGTCGGGTGAAAAACTGTTTTTT. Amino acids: CASSLDPPGAGSGEKLFF.

DNA for the CDR3: TGTGCCAGCAGCTTGTTAAGCGGGAGGGATACGCAGTATTTT. Its translation: CASSLLSGRDTQYF. V gene TRBV5-8 combines with J gene TRBJ2-3; 9 bases map to TRBD2. Trimming took 1 base from V and 6 from J; bases not matched to a gene: 3. The germline V gene encodes CDR1 SGHTS and CDR2 YDEGEE. The CDR3 sequence is 14 residues long.

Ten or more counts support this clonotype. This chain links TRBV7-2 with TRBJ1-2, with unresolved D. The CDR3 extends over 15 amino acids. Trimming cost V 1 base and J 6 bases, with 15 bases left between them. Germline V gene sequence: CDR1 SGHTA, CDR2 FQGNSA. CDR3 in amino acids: CASSLGRPRGDGYTF. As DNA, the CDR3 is TGTGCCAGCAGCTTAGGACGTCCACGGGGAGATGGCTACACCTTC.

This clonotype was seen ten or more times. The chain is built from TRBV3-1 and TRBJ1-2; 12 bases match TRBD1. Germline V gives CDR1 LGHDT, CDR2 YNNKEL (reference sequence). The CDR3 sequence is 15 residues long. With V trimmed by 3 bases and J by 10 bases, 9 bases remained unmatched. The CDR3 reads CASSHGDRGLFSYTF. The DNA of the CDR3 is TGTGCCAGCAGCCATGGGGACAGGGGGCTATTTTCCTACACCTTC.

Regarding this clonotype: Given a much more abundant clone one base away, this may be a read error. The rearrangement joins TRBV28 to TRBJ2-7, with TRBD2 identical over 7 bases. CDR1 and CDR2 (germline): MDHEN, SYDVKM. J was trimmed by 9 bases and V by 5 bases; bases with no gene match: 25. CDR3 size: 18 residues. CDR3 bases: TGTGCCAGCAGTCAAGTGACGGACTGGCCGGGGCTGGGGGGGGGGCAGTACTTC. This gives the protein CASSQVTDWPGLGGGQYF.

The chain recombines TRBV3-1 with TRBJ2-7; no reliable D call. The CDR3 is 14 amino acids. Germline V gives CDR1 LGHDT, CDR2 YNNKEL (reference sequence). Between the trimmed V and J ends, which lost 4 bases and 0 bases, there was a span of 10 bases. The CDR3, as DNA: TGTGCCAGCAGCCCACTAACAACCTCCTACGAGCAGTACTTC. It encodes CASSPLTTSYEQYF.

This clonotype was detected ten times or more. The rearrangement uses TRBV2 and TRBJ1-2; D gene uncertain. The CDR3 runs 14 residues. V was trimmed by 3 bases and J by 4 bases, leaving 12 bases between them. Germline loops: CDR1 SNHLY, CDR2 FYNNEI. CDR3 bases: TGTGCCAGCAGTGAGGCCGTCAGAAGCTATGGCTACACCTTC. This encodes CASSEAVRSYGYTF.

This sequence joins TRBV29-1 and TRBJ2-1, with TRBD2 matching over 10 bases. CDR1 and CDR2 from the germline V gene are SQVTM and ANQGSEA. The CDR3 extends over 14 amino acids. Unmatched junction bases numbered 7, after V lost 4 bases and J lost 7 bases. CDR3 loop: CSVVLAGAANEQFF. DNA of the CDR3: TGCAGCGTTGTCCTAGCGGGGGCGGCAAATGAGCAGTTCTTC.

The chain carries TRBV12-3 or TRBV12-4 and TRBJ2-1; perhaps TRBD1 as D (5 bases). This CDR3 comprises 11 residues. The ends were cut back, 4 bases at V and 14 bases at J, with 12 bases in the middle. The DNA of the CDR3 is TGTGCCAGCAGTTCAGGGCACAAAGAGTTCTTC. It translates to CASSSGHKEFF.

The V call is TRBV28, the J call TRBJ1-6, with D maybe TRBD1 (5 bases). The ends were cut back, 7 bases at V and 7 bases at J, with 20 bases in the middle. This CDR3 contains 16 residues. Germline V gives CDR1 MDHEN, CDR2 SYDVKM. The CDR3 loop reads CASTLPLGTENSPLHF. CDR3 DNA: TGTGCCAGCACCCTCCCTTTGGGGACCGAGAATTCACCCCTCCACTTT.

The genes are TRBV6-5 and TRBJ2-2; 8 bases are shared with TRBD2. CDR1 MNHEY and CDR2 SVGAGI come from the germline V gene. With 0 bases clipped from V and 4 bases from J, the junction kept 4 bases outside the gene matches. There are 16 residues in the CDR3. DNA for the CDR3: TGTGCCAGCAGTTACTCTCGCGGGGGGACCACCGGGGAGCTGTTTTTT. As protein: CASSYSRGGTTGELFF.

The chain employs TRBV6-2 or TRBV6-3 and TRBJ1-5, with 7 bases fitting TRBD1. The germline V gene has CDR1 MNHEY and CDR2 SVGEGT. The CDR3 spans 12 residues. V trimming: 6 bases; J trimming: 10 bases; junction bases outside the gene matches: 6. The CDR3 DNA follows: TGTGCCAGCAGGACAGGGACGTGCCCCCAGCATTTT. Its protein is CASRTGTCPQHF.

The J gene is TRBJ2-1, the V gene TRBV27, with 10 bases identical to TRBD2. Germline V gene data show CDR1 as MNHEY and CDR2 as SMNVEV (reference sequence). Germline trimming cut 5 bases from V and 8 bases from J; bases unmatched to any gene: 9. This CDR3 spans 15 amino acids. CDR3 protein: CASSGFQRGGYEQFF. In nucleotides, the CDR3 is TGTGCCAGCAGTGGATTCCAGCGGGGGGGCTATGAGCAGTTCTTC.

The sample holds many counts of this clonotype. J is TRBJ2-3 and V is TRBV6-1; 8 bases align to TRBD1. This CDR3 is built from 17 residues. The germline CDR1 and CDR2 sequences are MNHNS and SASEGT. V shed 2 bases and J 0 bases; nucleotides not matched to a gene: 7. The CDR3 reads CASSEIATGASTDTQYF. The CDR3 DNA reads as TGTGCCAGCAGTGAAATTGCGACAGGGGCTAGCACAGATACGCAGTATTTT.

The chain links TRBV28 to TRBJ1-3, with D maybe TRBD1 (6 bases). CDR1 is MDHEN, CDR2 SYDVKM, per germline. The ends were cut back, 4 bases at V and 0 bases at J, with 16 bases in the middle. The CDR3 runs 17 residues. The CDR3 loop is CASSSTAGESSGNTIYF. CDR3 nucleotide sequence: TGTGCCAGCAGTTCCACGGCAGGGGAGAGCTCTGGAAACACCATATATTTT.

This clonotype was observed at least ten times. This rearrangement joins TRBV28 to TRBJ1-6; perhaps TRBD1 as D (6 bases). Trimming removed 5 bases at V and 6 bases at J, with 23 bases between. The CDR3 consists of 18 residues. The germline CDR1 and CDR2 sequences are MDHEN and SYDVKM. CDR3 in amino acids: CASSPWVPAGTLNSPLHF. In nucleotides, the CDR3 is TGTGCCAGCAGTCCGTGGGTCCCAGCCGGGACACTTAATTCACCCCTCCACTTT.

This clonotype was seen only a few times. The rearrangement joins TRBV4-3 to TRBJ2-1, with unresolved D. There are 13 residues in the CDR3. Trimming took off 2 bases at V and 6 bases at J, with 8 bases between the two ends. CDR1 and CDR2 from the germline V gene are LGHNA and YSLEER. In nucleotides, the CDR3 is TGCGCCAGCAGCCAACTCCCGTTCAATGAGCAGTTCTTC. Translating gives CASSQLPFNEQFF.